The clone carrying this TCR beta chain was seen only a few times. Produced via immunoSEQ multiplex PCR; TCRdb's table is partial and in-frame only. Here the sample spans roughly 130,000 clones, approximately 90% being singletons. This specimen belongs to a study of control samples from healthy donors and cancer patients. Looked up from germline, CDR1 is LGHDT and CDR2 is YNNKEL (reference sequence). The CDR3 consists of 15 residues. The ends were cut back, 3 bases at V and 2 bases at J, with 13 bases in the middle. What was sequenced was blood. This receptor was taken from a man aged 45-60 years in good health. The chain combines TRBV3-1 (or the pseudogene TRBV3-2) with TRBJ1-2; D uncertain. DNA for the CDR3: TGTGCCAGCAGCCATGCGGCAGGCCACAACTATGGCTACACCTTC. This sequence encodes CASSHAAGHNYGYTF.